This entry concerns a single T cell receptor (beta chain). TCRdb's copy holds only in-frame clones and misses some; the assay was immunoSEQ multiplex PCR. The sample yields around 170,000 clones, roughly four fifths seen once. These data come from a study of blood T cell repertoires in COVID-19. The Seattle patients joined while their infection was active and were tracked longitudinally afterward. CDR3 length equals 15 residues. From germline, CDR1 is LNHDA and CDR2 SQIVND (reference sequence). After removal of 7 bases from V and 7 bases from J, the junction contained 13 bases not matched to a gene. Sequencing was done on a sample of peripheral blood. V usage is TRBV19 and J usage is TRBJ1-5, with 7 bases lining up with TRBD1. The TCR was taken from a woman in her 70s with COVID-19, enrolled during active disease. The CDR3 coding sequence is TGTGCCAGTACGAGATCGGGACAGCCTGGGCAGCCCCAGCATTTT. This codes for CASTRSGQPGQPQHF.